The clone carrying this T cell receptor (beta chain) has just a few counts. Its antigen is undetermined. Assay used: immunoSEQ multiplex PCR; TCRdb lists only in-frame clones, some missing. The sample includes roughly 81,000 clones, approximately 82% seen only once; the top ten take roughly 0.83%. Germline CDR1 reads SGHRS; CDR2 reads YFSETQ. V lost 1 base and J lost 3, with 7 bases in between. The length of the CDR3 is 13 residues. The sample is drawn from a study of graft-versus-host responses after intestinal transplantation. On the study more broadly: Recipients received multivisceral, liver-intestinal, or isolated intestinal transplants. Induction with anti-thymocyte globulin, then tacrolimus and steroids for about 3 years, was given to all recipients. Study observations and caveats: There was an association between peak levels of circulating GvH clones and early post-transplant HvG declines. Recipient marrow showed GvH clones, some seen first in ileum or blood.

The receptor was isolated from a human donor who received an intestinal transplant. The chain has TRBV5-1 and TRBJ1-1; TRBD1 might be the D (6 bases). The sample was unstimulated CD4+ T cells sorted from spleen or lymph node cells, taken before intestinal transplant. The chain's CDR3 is CASSLTGYTEAFF. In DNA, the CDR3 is TGCGCCAGCAGCTTGACAGGGTACACTGAAGCTTTCTTT.